Presented here are 8 T cell receptor beta chains from one specimen sequenced in a study of blood T cell repertoires in COVID-19. The protocol was immunoSEQ multiplex PCR, while the TCRdb copy is restricted to in-frame clones and leaves out a portion. Among around 140,000 clones listed, over 75% were seen once. The sequenced material came from PBMCs or T cells enriched from blood (not recorded which). The receptor source for this set is a man aged 45-65 years in a cohort exposed to, infected with or recovered from COVID-19 (not recorded which).

V usage is TRBV29-1 and J usage is TRBJ1-4; perhaps TRBD1 as D (6 bases). The CDR3 extends over 13 amino acids. V dropped 6 bases and J dropped 7 bases, with 15 bases sitting between them. Looked up from germline, CDR1 is SQVTM and CDR2 is ANQGSEA. The CDR3 sequence is CSVYREESEKLFF. CDR3 in DNA: TGCAGCGTCTACAGGGAAGAGAGTGAAAAACTGTTTTTT.

The J gene is TRBJ2-5, the V gene TRBV7-9; 7 nucleotides agree with TRBD2. Germline assignment: CDR1 SEHNR and CDR2 FQNEAQ (reference sequence). Trimming took 4 bases from V and 3 from J; bases not matched to a gene: 8. The CDR3 covers 15 residues. For the CDR3, the DNA is TGTGCCAGCAGCTCGGGAGGTTTTTTTGAAGAGACCCAGTACTTC. It specifies CASSSGGFFEETQYF. The full variable domain, completed using reference TRBV7-9 and TRBJ2-5, is DTGVSQNPRHKITKRGQNVTFRCDPISEHNRLYWYRQTLGQGPEFLTYFQNEAQLEKSRLLSDRFSAERPKGSFSTLEIQRTEQGDSAMYLCASSSGGFFEETQYFGPGTRLLVL.

This clone came up once. This chain links TRBV5-1 with TRBJ1-1; a possible D gene is TRBD1 (5 bases). Trimming removed 3 bases from V and 5 bases from J, with 8 bases in between. Germline-derived CDR1 and CDR2 are SGHRS and YFSETQ. This CDR3 is 12 amino acids long. CDR3 bases: TGCGCCAGCAGCTGGGGGGGAACTGAAGCTTTCTTT. Amino acid sequence: CASSWGGTEAFF.

The chain links TRBV6-5 to TRBJ1-2; TRBD1 matches at 9 bases. V trimming: 11 bases; J trimming: 4 bases; junction bases outside the gene matches: 8. The CDR3 contains 13 residues. CDR1 is MNHEY, CDR2 SVGAGI, per germline. CDR3 DNA: TGTGCCTCCAGGACAGGGGCCGCCTATGGCTACACCTTC. Encoded protein: CASRTGAAYGYTF.

This clone was seen a single time. The chain recombines TRBV19 with TRBJ1-1; D not resolved. Per germline, CDR1 LNHDA and CDR2 SQIVND (reference sequence). V was shortened by 2 bases and J by 3 bases, with 10 bases between the two germline ends. CDR3 length equals 14 residues. As DNA, the CDR3 is TGTGCCAGTAGTATACGGGCCGGGGACACTGAAGCTTTCTTT. This translates into CASSIRAGDTEAFF. Complete variable domain (other parts from reference TRBV19 and TRBJ1-1): DGGITQSPKYLFRKEGQNVTLSCEQNLNHDAMYWYRQDPGQGLRLIYYSQIVNDFQKGDIAEGYSVSREKKESFPLTVTSAQKNPTAFYLCASSIRAGDTEAFFGQGTRLTVV.

This clone was seen only once. This rearrangement joins TRBV7-6 to TRBJ2-7; tentatively, D is TRBD1 (5 bases). Trimming left V 1 base short and J 0 bases short, with 19 bases between. Germline V gene lookup returns CDR1 SGHVS and CDR2 FNYEAQ. The CDR3 contains 18 residues. The CDR3, as DNA: TGTGCCAGCAGCTTAGGATTTGGATCTACAGGCTTCTCCTACGAGCAGTACTTC. Protein sequence: CASSLGFGSTGFSYEQYF. The full variable domain, in which reference TRBV7-6 and TRBJ2-7 provide the parts outside the CDR3, is GAGVSQSPRYKVTKRGQDVALRCDPISGHVSLYWYRQALGQGPEFLTYFNYEAQQDKSGLPNDRFSAERPEGSISTLTIQRTEQRDSAMYRCASSLGFGSTGFSYEQYFGPGTRLTVT.

This clone was seen just once. V gene TRBV25-1 combines with J gene TRBJ2-1; D possibly corresponds to TRBD1 (6 bases). Deletions cut 3 bases from V and 0 bases from J, with 15 bases between. The CDR3 is made up of 17 amino acids. CDR1 and CDR2 from the germline V gene are MGHDK and SYGVNS. CDR3 loop: CASSDPTGPSSYNEQFF. In DNA, the CDR3 is TGTGCCAGCAGTGACCCAACAGGGCCGAGCTCCTACAATGAGCAGTTCTTC.

This sequence joins TRBV2 and TRBJ2-7; 8 bases map to TRBD2. The CDR3 consists of 15 residues. V was pared by 2 bases and J by 1 base, with 4 bases of the junction left unmatched. Looked up from germline, CDR1 is SNHLY and CDR2 is FYNNEI. The CDR3 bases are TGTGCCAGCAGTGAATGGCGGGAGGCGTCCTACGAGCAGTACTTC. This sequence encodes CASSEWREASYEQYF.